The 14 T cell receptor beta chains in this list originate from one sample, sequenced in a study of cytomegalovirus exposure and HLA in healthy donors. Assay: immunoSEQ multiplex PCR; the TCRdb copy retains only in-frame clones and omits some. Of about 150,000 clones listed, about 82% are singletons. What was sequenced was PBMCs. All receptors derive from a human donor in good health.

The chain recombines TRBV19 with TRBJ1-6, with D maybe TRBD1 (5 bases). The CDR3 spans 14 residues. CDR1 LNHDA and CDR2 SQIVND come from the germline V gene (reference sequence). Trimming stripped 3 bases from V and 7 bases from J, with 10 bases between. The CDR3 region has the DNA TGTGCCAGTAGTATCGTAAAGGGGAATTCACCCCTCCACTTT. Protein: CASSIVKGNSPLHF.

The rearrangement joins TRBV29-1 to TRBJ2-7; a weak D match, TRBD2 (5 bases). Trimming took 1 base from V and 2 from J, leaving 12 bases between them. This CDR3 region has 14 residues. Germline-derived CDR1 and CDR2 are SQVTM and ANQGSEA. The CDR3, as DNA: TGCAGCGTTGAAGCCCGGTGGGGAGCCTACGAGCAGTACTTC. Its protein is CSVEARWGAYEQYF.

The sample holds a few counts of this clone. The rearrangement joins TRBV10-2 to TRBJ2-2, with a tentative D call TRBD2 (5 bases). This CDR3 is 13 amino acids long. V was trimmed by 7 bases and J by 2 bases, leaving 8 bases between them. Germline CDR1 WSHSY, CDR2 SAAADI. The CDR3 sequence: CASNPGNTGELFF. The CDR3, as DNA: TGCGCCAGCAATCCGGGAAACACCGGGGAGCTGTTTTTT.

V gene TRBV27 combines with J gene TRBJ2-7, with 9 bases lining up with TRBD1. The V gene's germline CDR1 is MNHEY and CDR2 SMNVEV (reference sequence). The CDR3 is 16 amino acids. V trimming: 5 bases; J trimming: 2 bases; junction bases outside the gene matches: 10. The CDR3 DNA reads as TGTGCCAGCAGTACCACGGGGACAGGGATACCCTACGAGCAGTACTTC. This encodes CASSTTGTGIPYEQYF.

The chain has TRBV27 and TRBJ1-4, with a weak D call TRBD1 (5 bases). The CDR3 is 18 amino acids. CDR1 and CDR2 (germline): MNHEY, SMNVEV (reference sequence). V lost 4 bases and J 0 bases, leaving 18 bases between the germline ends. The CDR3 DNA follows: TGTGCCAGCAGTTCCGGTAAGCGGGGGGAGGCAACTAATGAAAAACTGTTTTTT. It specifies CASSSGKRGEATNEKLFF. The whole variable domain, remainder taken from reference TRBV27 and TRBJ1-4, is EAQVTQNPRYLITVTGKKLTVTCSQNMNHEYMSWYRQDPGLGLRQIYYSMNVEVTDKGDVPEGYKVSRKEKRNFPLILESPSPNQTSLYFCASSSGKRGEATNEKLFFGSGTQLSVL.

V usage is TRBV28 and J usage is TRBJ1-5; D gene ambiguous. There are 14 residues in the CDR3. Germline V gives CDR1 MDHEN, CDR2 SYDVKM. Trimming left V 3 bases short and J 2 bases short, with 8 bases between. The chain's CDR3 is CASSLSSGNQPQHF. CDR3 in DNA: TGTGCCAGCAGTTTGAGTTCGGGCAATCAGCCCCAGCATTTT.

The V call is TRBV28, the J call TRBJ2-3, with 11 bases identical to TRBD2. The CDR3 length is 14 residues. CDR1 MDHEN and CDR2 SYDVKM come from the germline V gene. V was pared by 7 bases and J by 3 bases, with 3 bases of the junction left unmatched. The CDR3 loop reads CASTIAGGTDTQYF. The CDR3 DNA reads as TGTGCCAGCACAATAGCGGGAGGGACAGATACGCAGTATTTT.

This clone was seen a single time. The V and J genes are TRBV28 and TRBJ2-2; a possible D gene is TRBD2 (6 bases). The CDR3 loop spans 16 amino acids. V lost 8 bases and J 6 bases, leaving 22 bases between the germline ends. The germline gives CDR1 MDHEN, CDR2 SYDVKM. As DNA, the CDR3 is TGTGCCAGCGGAACCCCCGGGCGGGGTTATCCCGGGGAGCTGTTTTTT. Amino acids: CASGTPGRGYPGELFF.

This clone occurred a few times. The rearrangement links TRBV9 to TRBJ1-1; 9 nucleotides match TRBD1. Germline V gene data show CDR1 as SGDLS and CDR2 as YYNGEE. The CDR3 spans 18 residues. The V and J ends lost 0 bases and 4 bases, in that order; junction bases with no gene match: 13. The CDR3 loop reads CASSVEAPGTGLSTEAFF. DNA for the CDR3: TGTGCCAGCAGCGTAGAGGCCCCCGGGACAGGGCTTAGCACTGAAGCTTTCTTT.

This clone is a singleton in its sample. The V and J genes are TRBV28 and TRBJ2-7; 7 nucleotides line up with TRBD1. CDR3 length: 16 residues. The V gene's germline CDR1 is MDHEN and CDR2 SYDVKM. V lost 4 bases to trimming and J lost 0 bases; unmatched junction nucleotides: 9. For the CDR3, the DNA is TGTGCCAGCAGTTCCGAAACCGGGACAGACTCCTACGAGCAGTACTTC. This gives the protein CASSSETGTDSYEQYF.

CDR3 sequence reads: CASSLGLKRGGLKDTQYF. Here the CDR3 DNA reads TGTGCCAGCAGCTTAGGGTTAAAACGCGGGGGCTTAAAGGATACGCAGTATTTT. This chain joins TRBV11-2 and TRBJ2-3; possibly TRBD2 for D (7 bases). Trimming removed 1 base from V and 6 bases from J, with 23 bases in between. Germline V CDR1 and CDR2: SGHAT, FQNNGV. This CDR3 spans 18 amino acids. Combining the CDR3 with reference TRBV11-2 and TRBJ2-3 gives the whole variable domain EAGVAQSPRYKIIEKRQSVAFWCNPISGHATLYWYQQILGQGPKLLIQFQNNGVVDDSQLPKDRFSAERLKGVDSTLKIQPAKLEDSAVYLCASSLGLKRGGLKDTQYFGPGTRLTVL.

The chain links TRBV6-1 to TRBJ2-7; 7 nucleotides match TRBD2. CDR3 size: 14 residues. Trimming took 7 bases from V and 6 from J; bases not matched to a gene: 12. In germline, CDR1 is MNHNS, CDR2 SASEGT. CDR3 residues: CASTAGITNFEQYF. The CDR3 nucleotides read TGTGCCAGCACAGCGGGAATCACTAACTTCGAGCAGTACTTC.

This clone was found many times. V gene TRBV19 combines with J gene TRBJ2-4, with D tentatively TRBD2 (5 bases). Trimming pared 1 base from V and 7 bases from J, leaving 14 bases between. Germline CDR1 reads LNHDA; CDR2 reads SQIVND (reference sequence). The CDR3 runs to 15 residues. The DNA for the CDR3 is TGTGCCAGTAGTATAGGGAGTCTAGCTAATAACATTCAGTACTTC. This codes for CASSIGSLANNIQYF.

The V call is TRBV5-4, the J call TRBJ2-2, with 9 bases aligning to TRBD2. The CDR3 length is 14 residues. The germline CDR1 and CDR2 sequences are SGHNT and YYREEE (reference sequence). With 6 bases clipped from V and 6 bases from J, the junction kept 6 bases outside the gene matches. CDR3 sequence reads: CASTEAGGPGELFF. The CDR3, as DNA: TGTGCCAGCACGGAGGCGGGGGGGCCCGGGGAGCTGTTTTTT.